These 14 T cell receptor beta chains originate from one sample sequenced in a study of cytomegalovirus exposure and HLA in healthy donors. The PCR contained 60 Vbeta and 13 Jbeta primers. Only in-frame clones appear in the TCRdb table, and some are missing; sequencing was by immunoSEQ multiplex PCR. The table has some 160,000 clones, about 82% seen once. The sequenced sample was PBMCs. These receptors all come from a male donor in good health and CMV-seronegative.

V usage is TRBV9 and J usage is TRBJ1-6; D unresolved. Germline CDR1 is SGDLS and CDR2 is YYNGEE. This CDR3 region has 17 residues. The V end lost 3 bases, the J end lost 8 bases, and 21 bases lay between the germline ends. Written as DNA, the CDR3 is TGTGCCAGCAGCGATGCCCGTTCCGTGAGGAACGATTCACCCCTCCACTTT. It specifies CASSDARSVRNDSPLHF.

This chain joins TRBV5-6 and TRBJ2-5; 7 bases are a match to TRBD1. The assigned J gene may be wrong: the sequence end matches TRBJ2-7 better. Looked up from germline, CDR1 is SGHDT and CDR2 is YYEEEE. This CDR3 contains 17 residues. CDR3 nucleotides: TGTGCCAGCAGCTTAAAGCGTGGATCAGGGGGAAACGGCGAGCAGTACTTC. Its protein is CASSLKRGSGGNGEQYF.

This clone was seen a single time. The rearrangement joins TRBV7-6 to TRBJ2-7; D is possibly TRBD1 (6 bases). Germline CDR1 is SGHVS and CDR2 is FNYEAQ. Trimming took off 3 bases at V and 0 bases at J, with 12 bases between the two ends. The length of the CDR3 is 15 residues. CDR3: CASSFIQGFSYEQYF. DNA for the CDR3: TGTGCCAGCAGCTTTATTCAGGGGTTCTCCTACGAGCAGTACTTC. Based on the CDR3 plus reference TRBV7-6 and TRBJ2-7, the full variable domain is GAGVSQSPRYKVTKRGQDVALRCDPISGHVSLYWYRQALGQGPEFLTYFNYEAQQDKSGLPNDRFSAERPEGSISTLTIQRTEQRDSAMYRCASSFIQGFSYEQYFGPGTRLTVT.

The rearrangement joins TRBV13 to TRBJ2-5; 11 bases fit TRBD2. J gave up 0 bases and V 0 bases, and 9 bases lay outside the gene matches. Germline V gene lookup returns CDR1 PRHDT and CDR2 FYEKMQ (reference sequence). CDR3 length: 19 amino acids. Here the CDR3 DNA reads TGTGCCAGCAGCTTAGGACCCCGGGCGGGACTAGCGGACCAAGAGACCCAGTACTTC. Residues: CASSLGPRAGLADQETQYF.

V usage is TRBV7-8 and J usage is TRBJ2-5; 7 bases line up with TRBD1. The DNA matches TRBJ2-7 better at its end, which makes the J call doubtful. This CDR3 spans 16 amino acids. Germline CDR1 and CDR2: SGHVS and FQNEAQ. CDR3 sequence: CASSLAPGQTTREQYF. The CDR3 nucleotides read TGTGCCAGCAGCTTAGCCCCGGGACAGACGACTCGCGAGCAGTACTTC.

This chain uses TRBV7-9 with TRBJ1-2, with D tentatively TRBD1 (6 bases). Deletions cut 1 base from V and 3 bases from J, with 6 bases between. CDR3 size: 13 residues. The germline CDR1 and CDR2 sequences are SEHNR and FQNEAQ (reference sequence). CDR3 coding DNA: TGTGCCAGCAGCTTAGGGACAGACTATGGCTACACCTTC. Amino acid sequence: CASSLGTDYGYTF.

V usage is TRBV5-8 and J usage is TRBJ1-1; no clear D gene. The CDR3 has 15 residues. Between the trimmed V and J ends, which lost 7 bases and 4 bases, there was a span of 20 bases. Germline CDR1 reads SGHTS; CDR2 reads YDEGEE. DNA for the CDR3: TGTGCCAGCCCGCAAAGTTGGTGGAGACCCACTGAAGCTTTCTTT. It yields the protein CASPQSWWRPTEAFF.

CDR3 sequence (DNA): TGTGCCAGCAGTTTACAGAGCGGGAGCTACGAGCAGTACTTC. Amino acid sequence: CASSLQSGSYEQYF. The chain recombines TRBV27 with TRBJ2-7; 8 bases match TRBD2. CDR1 MNHEY and CDR2 SMNVEV come from the germline V gene (reference sequence). V was clipped by 2 bases and J by 3 bases; unmatched bases: 3. This CDR3 has 14 amino acids.

The chain links TRBV9 to TRBJ1-2, with a weak D call TRBD1 (6 bases). CDR1 and CDR2 (germline): SGDLS, YYNGEE. Trimming shortened V by 0 bases and J by 4 bases, and 10 bases separated the two germline ends. The CDR3 length is 14 residues. CDR3 loop: CASSVGVGGYGYTF. The CDR3 nucleotides read TGTGCCAGCAGCGTAGGGGTAGGGGGCTATGGCTACACCTTC.

This chain connects TRBV28 to TRBJ1-5; TRBD1 matches 7 bases. This CDR3 has 15 residues. The germline gives CDR1 MDHEN, CDR2 SYDVKM. J gave up 0 bases and V 3 bases, and 2 bases lay outside the gene matches. Here the CDR3 reads CASSLGQISNQPQHF. For the CDR3, the DNA is TGTGCCAGCAGTTTGGGACAGATTAGCAATCAGCCCCAGCATTTT.

Here the CDR3 reads CASSDTRFLAGGSDTQYF. The CDR3 DNA is TGTGCCAGCAGCGACACCCGGTTTCTAGCGGGGGGATCAGATACGCAGTATTTT. J is TRBJ2-3 and V is TRBV11-2; 11 bases align to TRBD2. This CDR3 spans 18 amino acids. Germline lookup yields CDR1 SGHAT and CDR2 FQNNGV. Trimming removed 5 bases from V and 4 bases from J; junction bases left unmatched: 14.

This rearrangement joins TRBV11-2 to TRBJ2-2; D is perhaps TRBD1 (6 bases). Trimming took 0 bases from V and 4 from J, leaving 15 bases between them. The CDR3 covers 17 residues. The V gene's germline CDR1 is SGHAT and CDR2 FQNNGV. The CDR3, as DNA: TGTGCCAGCAGCTTAGATGTGTTACAGGGAGTCACCGGGGAGCTGTTTTTT. This translates into CASSLDVLQGVTGELFF.

This chain uses TRBV28 with TRBJ2-7; 7 bases align to TRBD1. CDR1 MDHEN and CDR2 SYDVKM come from the germline V gene. The CDR3 has 12 amino acids. With V trimmed by 8 bases and J by 8 bases, 9 bases remained unmatched. The CDR3 sequence: CASRDSLFQQYF. CDR3 sequence (DNA): TGTGCCAGCCGGGACAGTTTGTTTCAGCAGTACTTC.

The chain's CDR3 is CASSPPSVPGGYEQYF. CDR3 DNA: TGTGCCAGCTCACCACCATCAGTCCCGGGGGGCTACGAGCAGTACTTC. This chain links TRBV18 with TRBJ2-7; 7 bases are shared with TRBD2. The J segment lost 3 bases and the V segment lost 0 bases, leaving 8 bases of the junction unmatched. The CDR3 spans 16 residues. CDR1 is KGHSH and CDR2 is LQKENI in the germline V gene.